These 22 T cell receptor beta chains share one sample of origin, sequenced in a study of blood T cell repertoires in COVID-19. Here immunoSEQ multiplex PCR was the method, and the copy in TCRdb shows in-frame clones only, minus some. The sample contains some 150,000 clones, over 80% of which appear only once. The material sequenced was peripheral blood. These receptor sequences come from a woman aged 40 to 50 with active or convalescent COVID-19.

This chain uses TRBV4-1 with TRBJ1-1, with 7 positions matching TRBD1. J was trimmed by 4 bases and V by 4 bases; bases with no gene match: 3. The germline CDR1 and CDR2 sequences are MGHRA and YSYEKL. The CDR3 is 13 residues long. The CDR3 nucleotides read TGCGCCAGCAGCCCGGAGGGGGCCACTGAAGCTTTCTTT. Translation: CASSPEGATEAFF.

The chain has TRBV7-2 and TRBJ2-3; D perhaps matches TRBD2 (5 bases). V shed 2 bases and J shed 4 bases, with 10 bases lying between them. The CDR3 spans 14 residues. CDR1 and CDR2 from the germline V gene are SGHTA and FQGNSA. In nucleotides, the CDR3 is TGTGCCAGCAGCTTACGCGGACTGGCAGATACGCAGTATTTT. Translating gives CASSLRGLADTQYF.

The rearrangement links TRBV30 to TRBJ1-2; D is unclear. This CDR3 contains 15 residues. Trimming left V 2 bases short and J 5 bases short, with 18 bases between. The germline gives CDR1 GTSNPN, CDR2 SVGIG (reference sequence). The CDR3 region is CAWSPSGWALYGYTF. The CDR3 bases are TGTGCCTGGAGTCCCTCCGGATGGGCCCTATATGGCTACACCTTC.

The chain has TRBV4-3 and TRBJ1-2; D uncertain. Per the germline V gene, CDR1 is LGHNA and CDR2 is YSLEER. This CDR3 is built from 16 residues. V lost 0 bases and J lost 7, with 18 bases in between. The CDR3 reads CASSQDSLAIIGGYTF. Here the CDR3 DNA reads TGCGCCAGCAGCCAAGATTCATTAGCGATTATAGGTGGCTACACCTTC.

The chain employs TRBV7-9 and TRBJ2-1, with D possibly matching TRBD2 (6 bases). Per germline, CDR1 SEHNR and CDR2 FQNEAQ (reference sequence). The CDR3 totals 18 residues. V lost 2 bases and J lost 0, with 17 bases in between. CDR3 DNA sequence: TGTGCCAGCAGCTTATCCGGGACCGGAGGGAGCTCCTACAATGAGCAGTTCTTC. Encoded protein: CASSLSGTGGSSYNEQFF.

The CDR3 here is CASSTPGQQNTEAFF. The CDR3 DNA is TGTGCCAGCAGTACCCCGGGACAGCAGAACACTGAAGCTTTCTTT. The chain uses TRBV6-2 or TRBV6-3 and TRBJ1-1; the match to TRBD1 covers 7 bases. The germline CDR1 and CDR2 sequences are MNHEY and SVGEGT. This CDR3 comprises 15 residues. J lost 1 base, V lost 5 bases, and 7 bases had no gene match.

The J gene is TRBJ2-7, the V gene TRBV6-2 or TRBV6-3, with D maybe TRBD2 (5 bases). This CDR3 contains 14 residues. V gave up 0 bases and J gave up 3 bases, with 9 bases separating them. The germline gives CDR1 MNHEY, CDR2 SVGEGT. CDR3 amino acids: CASSYSIRGYEQYF. Here the CDR3 DNA reads TGTGCCAGCAGTTACTCGATCCGGGGCTACGAGCAGTACTTC.

This clone was found a few times. This chain connects TRBV19 to TRBJ2-2, with 8 nucleotides matching TRBD1. Looked up from germline, CDR1 is LNHDA and CDR2 is SQIVND (reference sequence). The CDR3 consists of 15 residues. Trimming took 4 bases from V and 2 from J; bases not matched to a gene: 3. DNA for the CDR3: TGTGCCAGTAGTAACGGACAGGGAAACACCGGGGAGCTGTTTTTT. Translation: CASSNGQGNTGELFF.

The chain uses TRBV30 and TRBJ2-1; 8 nucleotides align to TRBD1. Germline-derived CDR1 and CDR2 are GTSNPN and SVGIG (reference sequence). The J segment lost 1 base and the V segment lost 3 bases, leaving 2 bases of the junction unmatched. This CDR3 has 14 residues. The DNA for the CDR3 is TGTGCCTGGAGCCGGACAGGGTCCTACAATGAGCAGTTCTTC. It yields the protein CAWSRTGSYNEQFF.

V usage is TRBV7-2 and J usage is TRBJ2-1, with TRBD1 as a possible D gene (5 bases). Deletions cut 5 bases from V and 0 bases from J, with 11 bases between. Per the germline V gene, CDR1 is SGHTA and CDR2 is FQGNSA. The CDR3 is 15 residues long. The chain's CDR3 is CASSIRGNSYNEQFF. The DNA of the CDR3 is TGTGCCAGCAGCATTAGGGGCAACTCCTACAATGAGCAGTTCTTC.

The J gene is TRBJ2-7, the V gene TRBV5-6; D may be TRBD1 (6 bases). Trimming cost V 1 base and J 5 bases, with 13 bases left between them. Germline loops: CDR1 SGHDT, CDR2 YYEEEE. This CDR3 contains 14 residues. CDR3 loop: CASSLTGFRDEQYF. The CDR3 region has the DNA TGTGCCAGCAGCTTGACAGGGTTCCGGGACGAGCAGTACTTC.

V and J are TRBV27 and TRBJ1-1; unclear D gene. The CDR3 covers 17 residues. Germline V CDR1 and CDR2: MNHEY, SMNVEV (reference sequence). V lost 5 bases, J lost 4 bases, and 23 bases lay in between. As DNA, the CDR3 is TGTGCCAGCAGTCCTCTCGGCCTTACCATAGGGAGCACTGAAGCTTTCTTT. It specifies CASSPLGLTIGSTEAFF.

This clone was counted a single time. The chain couples TRBV27 to TRBJ1-2, with 10 positions matching TRBD1. Per the germline V gene, CDR1 is MNHEY and CDR2 is SMNVEV (reference sequence). CDR3 length: 14 amino acids. The junction had 3 bases not matched to a gene; V was cut back by 4 bases and J by 4 bases. The CDR3 spells CASSSWTGGYGYTF. CDR3 sequence (DNA): TGTGCCAGCAGTTCGTGGACAGGGGGCTATGGCTACACCTTC.

The V call is TRBV7-9, the J call TRBJ1-2, with TRBD1 identical over 7 bases. The length of the CDR3 is 14 residues. Trimming at V came to 7 bases and at J to 4 bases, leaving 9 bases not matched to a gene. Per germline, CDR1 SEHNR and CDR2 FQNEAQ (reference sequence). CDR3 region: CASNSRDRFYGYTF. DNA of the CDR3: TGTGCCAGCAATTCCCGGGACAGATTCTATGGCTACACCTTC.

This chain uses TRBV6-5 with TRBJ1-5; D is uncertain. CDR1 and CDR2 (germline): MNHEY, SVGAGI. The CDR3 is 15 amino acids. V lost 6 bases, J lost 1 base, and 13 bases lay in between. CDR3 sequence reads: CASRVEVESNQPQHF. Written as DNA, the CDR3 is TGTGCCAGCAGGGTCGAGGTCGAGAGCAATCAGCCCCAGCATTTT.

V is TRBV6-2 or TRBV6-3 and J is TRBJ2-6, with TRBD1 identical over 12 bases. The CDR3 extends over 19 amino acids. Unmatched junction bases numbered 9, after V lost 5 bases and J lost 1 base. The germline V gene encodes CDR1 MNHEY and CDR2 SVGEGT. The CDR3 here is CASSLRDRGRGSGANVLTF. Here the CDR3 DNA reads TGTGCCAGCAGTCTGCGGGACAGGGGGCGCGGGTCTGGGGCCAACGTCCTGACTTTC.

This clone has a handful of counts. The chain recombines TRBV11-2 with TRBJ2-1; 10 nucleotides line up with TRBD2. The germline CDR1 and CDR2 sequences are SGHAT and FQNNGV. With V trimmed by 4 bases and J by 0 bases, 12 bases remained unmatched. The CDR3 runs to 19 residues. The CDR3 DNA sequence: TGTGCCAGCAGCTCTGGACTAGCGGATTGGAGTTCCTCCTACAATGAGCAGTTCTTC. Translation: CASSSGLADWSSSYNEQFF.

The chain joins TRBV5-1 to TRBJ2-1; possible D gene TRBD2, 5 bases. V was trimmed by 6 bases and J by 0 bases, leaving 16 bases between them. The germline CDR1 and CDR2 sequences are SGHRS and YFSETQ. This CDR3 spans 16 amino acids. The CDR3 DNA reads TGCGCCAGCACCCCGGGAAGTCCCACCTCCTACAATGAGCAGTTCTTC. Its protein is CASTPGSPTSYNEQFF. Full variable domain (missing parts from reference TRBV5-1 and TRBJ2-1): KAGVTQTPRYLIKTRGQQVTLSCSPISGHRSVSWYQQTPGQGLQFLFEYFSETQRNKGNFPGRFSGRQFSNSRSEMNVSTLELGDSALYLCASTPGSPTSYNEQFFGPGTRLTVL.

The J gene is TRBJ2-3, the V gene TRBV5-4, with 11 bases identical to TRBD2. Losses at the gene ends were 4 bases for V and 1 base for J; bases not matched to a gene: 2. The CDR3 is made up of 15 amino acids. CDR1 and CDR2 (germline): SGHNT, YYREEE (reference sequence). The CDR3 spells CASSQGLAGTDTQYF. CDR3 bases: TGTGCCAGCAGCCAGGGACTAGCGGGCACAGATACGCAGTATTTT.

The V call is TRBV19, the J call TRBJ1-1, with 7 bases identical to TRBD1. The CDR3 sequence is 16 residues long. J lost 0 bases, V lost 1 base, and 5 bases had no gene match. CDR1 is LNHDA and CDR2 is SQIVND in the germline V gene (reference sequence). The CDR3 bases are TGTGCCAGTAGTATAGGAGGGACAGCCATGAACACTGAAGCTTTCTTT. Its translation: CASSIGGTAMNTEAFF.

This clone came up once. V and J are TRBV7-2 and TRBJ2-7; D not certain. V lost 2 bases and J lost 4, with 9 bases in between. The CDR3 consists of 13 residues. The germline gives CDR1 SGHTA, CDR2 FQGNSA. CDR3 in DNA: TGTGCCAGCAGCTTACTCATGGCTTACGAGCAGTACTTC. Amino acids: CASSLLMAYEQYF. Variable domain in full (rest from reference TRBV7-2 and TRBJ2-7): GAGVSQSPSNKVTEKGKDVELRCDPISGHTALYWYRQSLGQGLEFLIYFQGNSAPDKSGLPSDRFSAERTGGSVSTLTIQRTQQEDSAVYLCASSLLMAYEQYFGPGTRLTVT.

The chain is built from TRBV6-5 and TRBJ1-1; D remains ambiguous. Germline assignment: CDR1 MNHEY and CDR2 SVGAGI. The CDR3 has 12 amino acids. The V end was cut by 11 bases, the J end by 4 bases, with 14 bases between. CDR3 region: CAGSRRGTEAFF. The DNA of the CDR3 is TGTGCCGGGAGCCGGCGTGGCACTGAAGCTTTCTTT.